This is a list of T cell receptor beta chains from one sample in a study of cytomegalovirus exposure and HLA in healthy donors. TCRdb's table, derived via immunoSEQ multiplex PCR, lists solely in-frame clones and lacks some. The sample has about 130,000 clones, 75% to 90% seen once. Source material: PBMCs. Receptors were obtained from a woman in her 40s in good health and CMV-seronegative. CDR3s include the opening cysteine and the closing phenylalanine or tryptophan. The D gene is left open where the match is weak. Not all rows give a size; the values are once, few, many and, for expanded clones, a class.

J	D	V	size	DNA	CDR3
TRBJ1-4	-	TRBV15	-	TGTGCCACCAGCATGATACAGGGCCCAGATGAAAAACTGTTTTTT	CATSMIQGPDEKLFF
TRBJ2-1	-	TRBV7-6	few	TGTGCCAGCAGCTTGGGGAGCTCCTACAATGAGCAGTTCTTC	CASSLGSSYNEQFF
TRBJ2-2	-	TRBV5-1	-	TGCGCCAGCAGCAAGACAGTGACCGGGGAGCTGTTTTTT	CASSKTVTGELFF
TRBJ2-2	-	TRBV19	few	TGTGCCAGTAGCCTCCTACGTGACACCGGGGAGCTGTTTTTT	CASSLLRDTGELFF
TRBJ2-3	-	TRBV5-8	few	TGTGCCAGCAGCGCCCCCCGACAGGTGACAGATACGCAGTATTTT	CASSAPRQVTDTQYF
TRBJ2-7	TRBD2	TRBV4-3	-	TGCGCCAGCAGCCAAGATCACCTAGCGGGAGGGAGGCCAACCTACGAGCAGTACTTC	CASSQDHLAGGRPTYEQYF
TRBJ2-1	-	TRBV2	-	TGTGCCAGCAGGGGGCGCGGTAATGAGCAGTTCTTC	CASRGRGNEQFF
TRBJ2-3	-	TRBV5-1	-	TGCGCCAGCAGCTTCACCGGGGGAGCAGATACGCAGTATTTT	CASSFTGGADTQYF
TRBJ1-1	TRBD1	TRBV5-1	-	TGCGCCAGCAGCTTAAATCAGGGGGCGGTGCGTTCTGAAGCTTTCTTT	CASSLNQGAVRSEAFF
TRBJ2-4	TRBD1	TRBV9	few	TGTGCCAGCAGCGTAGGGGGACAGCTAAACATTCAGTACTTC	CASSVGGQLNIQYF
TRBJ2-5	TRBD2	TRBV7-3	-	TGTGCCAGCAGCTCCTTAGCGGGAGATCCCCGGCAACAAGAGACCCAGTACTTC	CASSSLAGDPRQQETQYF
TRBJ2-3	-	TRBV5-6	-	TGTGCCAGCAGCTTGCAGGATACGCAGTATTTT	CASSLQDTQYF
TRBJ1-1	TRBD1	TRBV5-1	few	TGCGCCAGCAGCTTCGGACAGGACACTGAAGCTTTCTTT	CASSFGQDTEAFF
TRBJ2-7	-	TRBV4-1	few	TGCGCCAGCAGCCAAGAGGGCGGGGCAGGGTCTTCTTACGAGCAGTACTTC	CASSQEGGAGSSYEQYF
TRBJ1-2	TRBD1	TRBV28	-	TGTGCCAGCAGCCCGGGACAGATCTATGGCTACACCTTC	CASSPGQIYGYTF
TRBJ1-3	TRBD1	TRBV11-2	-	TGTGCCAGCAGCGTTACAGGGGAAGCAGGAAACACCATATATTTT	CASSVTGEAGNTIYF
TRBJ1-2	-	TRBV5-4	-	TGTGCCAGCACCTCGGGAGCGTTTTATGGCTACACCTTC	CASTSGAFYGYTF
TRBJ2-5	-	TRBV5-1	once	TGCGCCAGCGGGGAGTTTACGGAGACCCAGTACTTC	CASGEFTETQYF
TRBJ2-1	TRBD2	TRBV7-2	-	TGTGCCAGCAGCTTAACGCGACTAGCGGGAGGGAATGAGCAGTTCTTC	CASSLTRLAGGNEQFF
TRBJ2-7	-	TRBV7-9	-	TGTGCCAGCAGCTTAGCTGGGGGCGGGTCCTACGAGCAGTACTTC	CASSLAGGGSYEQYF
TRBJ1-3	TRBD1	TRBV6-5	-	TGTGCCAGCAGTTACTCCGTGACAGGGGCGGGAAACACCATATATTTT	CASSYSVTGAGNTIYF
TRBJ2-3	TRBD2	TRBV7-2	few	TGTGCCAGCAGCTCCAGAGCGGGGGCCAGCACAGATACGCAGTATTTT	CASSSRAGASTDTQYF
TRBJ1-1	-	TRBV12-5	-	TGTGCTAGTGGTTTCCGCCTGGGGGGGCAGGGAACTGAAGCTTTCTTT	CASGFRLGGQGTEAFF
TRBJ2-1	TRBD2	TRBV13	-	TGTGCCAGCAGCTCATGGACTAGCGGGGGGGCTGGGAATGAGCAGTTCTTC	CASSSWTSGGAGNEQFF
TRBJ2-1	-	TRBV28	-	TGTGCCAGCACGGGGGTCAATGAGCAGTTCTTC	CASTGVNEQFF
TRBJ2-3	-	TRBV15	-	TGTGCCACCAGCAGAGATGGGGCGAGCACAGATACGCAGTATTTT	CATSRDGASTDTQYF
TRBJ2-2	TRBD2	TRBV4-2	-	TGTGCCAGCAGCTTCCGGACTAGCGACACCGGGGAGCTGTTTTTT	CASSFRTSDTGELFF
TRBJ1-1	-	TRBV6-5	few	TGTGCCAGCAGTTACTCCGCGGAGAACACTGAAGCTTTCTTT	CASSYSAENTEAFF
TRBJ2-5	TRBD2	TRBV4-3	-	TGCGCCAGCAGCCAAGATGACCTAGCGGGACAAGAGACCCAGTACTTC	CASSQDDLAGQETQYF
TRBJ2-2	TRBD2	TRBV28	-	TGTGCCAGCAGGAGACTAGCGGAGATCACCGGGGAGCTGTTTTTT	CASRRLAEITGELFF
TRBJ1-6	-	TRBV6-4	few	TGTGCCAGCAGTGACTCTCCAGGAAACTCACCCCTCCACTTT	CASSDSPGNSPLHF
TRBJ1-4	-	TRBV7-7	-	TGTGCTAGCAGCCCAGAGCCCGGGGTAGGGAAACTGTTTTTT	CASSPEPGVGKLFF
TRBJ2-1	-	TRBV28	-	TGTGCCAGCAGTTTAGTCCAAGAGGGCGGTGAGCAGTTCTTC	CASSLVQEGGEQFF
TRBJ1-1	TRBD1	TRBV28	-	TGTGCCAGCAGGGGGACAGGGAACACTGAAGCTTTCTTT	CASRGTGNTEAFF
TRBJ1-1	TRBD1	TRBV9	-	TGTGCCAGCAGCGCCACCGGGACAGGGGACACTGAAGCTTTCTTT	CASSATGTGDTEAFF
TRBJ1-6	-	TRBV27	-	TGTGCCAGCAGTTTTAAACCGCCTCCGAGCTCCTATAATTCACCCCTCCACTTT	CASSFKPPPSSYNSPLHF
TRBJ2-3	TRBD2	TRBV7-9	-	TGTGCCAGCAGCACCCGACTAGCTAGCACAGATACGCAGTATTTT	CASSTRLASTDTQYF
TRBJ1-2	TRBD1	TRBV7-2	-	TGTGCCAGCAGCTCAACAGGGGGCGCCGGCTATGGCTACACCTTC	CASSSTGGAGYGYTF
TRBJ1-2	-	TRBV29-1	-	TGCAGCGTTGAAGGGACCGGAGGGGACTATGGCTACACCTTC	CSVEGTGGDYGYTF
TRBJ2-7	-	TRBV10-3	-	TGTGCCATCAGTAACACCCTCAGGATACCTTACGAGCAGTACTTC	CAISNTLRIPYEQYF
TRBJ1-1	-	TRBV14	-	TGTGCCAGCAGCCAAGAACAAATGGCAGGATGGCTAAAGAACACTGAAGCTTTCTTT	CASSQEQMAGWLKNTEAFF
TRBJ2-7	-	TRBV28	-	TGTGCCAGCAGTCTCGACCGGAGGGACCCCCCCTACGAGCAGTACTTC	CASSLDRRDPPYEQYF
TRBJ2-7	-	TRBV5-4	-	TGTGCCAGCAGCTCAGGCAGCGAGCAGTACTTC	CASSSGSEQYF
TRBJ2-5	-	TRBV28	once	TGTGCCAGCAGTTTATGGGAGGGATACCAAGAGACCCAGTACTTC	CASSLWEGYQETQYF
TRBJ1-1	TRBD1	TRBV6-5	few	TGTGCCAGCAGTTACATCAGGACAGGGGGGAATGAAGCTTTCTTT	CASSYIRTGGNEAFF
TRBJ2-1	TRBD2	TRBV11-2	-	TGTGCCAGCAGCCCCCCAAATTCGGGGGGCAATGAGCAGTTCTTC	CASSPPNSGGNEQFF
TRBJ1-3	-	TRBV7-2	few	TGTGCCAGCAGCTTAGCTATAGGGGCCACTGGAAACACCATATATTTT	CASSLAIGATGNTIYF
TRBJ1-2	TRBD1	TRBV7-9	-	TGTGCCAGCAGCTCCCCAGGGGGAGACTATGGCTACACCTTC	CASSSPGGDYGYTF
TRBJ2-3	-	TRBV28	-	TGTGCCAGCAGTTTCGGGAGAAGAGGAGATACGCAGTATTTT	CASSFGRRGDTQYF
TRBJ1-2	-	TRBV15	-	TGTGCCACCAGCAGAGAAGCGGCCGGCGGCTACACCTTC	CATSREAAGGYTF
TRBJ1-2	TRBD1	TRBV5-1	-	TGCGCCAGCAGCTGGACAGGGGAGAGCTACACCTTC	CASSWTGESYTF
TRBJ2-5	TRBD1	TRBV25-1	-	TGTGCCAGCAAGGGACAGCAAGAGACCCAGTACTTC	CASKGQQETQYF
TRBJ2-6	-	TRBV2	once	TGTGCCAGCAGTGTCAGGGGAGCTGGGGCCAACGTCCTGACTTTC	CASSVRGAGANVLTF
TRBJ2-1	-	TRBV5-4	-	TGTGCCAGCAGCTTGCAGGACAATGAGCAGTTCTTC	CASSLQDNEQFF